Shown below are 16 T cell receptor beta chains from a single sample sequenced in a study of blood T cell repertoires in COVID-19 (dated by TCRdb to about 2020). Library preparation used the immunoSEQ multiplex PCR assay. Imported from immuneACCESS, the table was reduced by TCRdb to in-frame sequences with V and J called. These copies leave out some clones; in studies compared against another copy, an unresolved V gene accounts for under half, and the cause of the remainder is not known. Recorded for this sample are about 150,000 clones; approximately 83% of them occurred a single time. The ten largest clones capture around 5% of the sample. Sequencing was carried out using PBMCs or T cells enriched from blood (not recorded which). These receptors were collected from a man between 65 and 79 years old who had been exposed to COVID-19.

This chain uses TRBV5-6 with TRBJ1-5; no reliable D call. Trimming cost V 2 bases and J 3 bases, with 6 bases left between them. The CDR3 spans 13 residues. The germline V gene encodes CDR1 SGHDT and CDR2 YYEEEE. The CDR3 spells CASSFGPNQPQHF. CDR3 nucleotide sequence: TGTGCCAGCAGCTTCGGTCCCAATCAGCCCCAGCATTTT.

The chain uses TRBV6-1 and TRBJ2-5; TRBD2 matches at 10 bases. CDR1 and CDR2 (germline): MNHNS, SASEGT. The V segment lost 0 bases and the J segment 5 bases; nucleotides outside the gene matches: 6. The CDR3 is 16 residues long. CDR3: CASSEALSTSGETQYF. CDR3 nucleotide sequence: TGTGCCAGCAGTGAAGCCTTATCGACTAGCGGGGAGACCCAGTACTTC.

The V gene is TRBV4-3, the J gene TRBJ1-2; TRBD1 matches at 9 bases. The V gene's germline CDR1 is LGHNA and CDR2 YSLEER. The length of the CDR3 is 15 residues. Unmatched junction bases numbered 3, after V lost 0 bases and J lost 4 bases. DNA for the CDR3: TGCGCCAGCAGCCAAGATACAGGGGGCATCTATGGCTACACCTTC. It encodes CASSQDTGGIYGYTF.

The chain recombines TRBV3-1 (or the pseudogene TRBV3-2) with TRBJ2-7; D ambiguous. Germline loops: CDR1 LGHDT, CDR2 YNNKEL (reference sequence). The V end lost 1 base, the J end lost 4 bases, and 5 bases lay between the germline ends. CDR3 size: 12 residues. The CDR3 spells CASSQAQYEQYF. DNA of the CDR3: TGTGCCAGCAGCCAAGCTCAGTACGAGCAGTACTTC.

The chain recombines TRBV10-3 with TRBJ2-5, with 12 bases aligning to TRBD1. Germline loops: CDR1 ENHRY, CDR2 SYGVKD. The V gene end was trimmed by 7 bases and the J gene end by 6 bases; junction bases not matched to a gene: 6. The CDR3 contains 14 residues. CDR3 bases: TGTGCCATCATGGGACAGGGGGCAGAACAGACCCAGTACTTC. Translating gives CAIMGQGAEQTQYF.

The rearrangement joins TRBV28 to TRBJ2-1; 13 bases agree with TRBD2. This CDR3 is 15 amino acids long. Germline lookup yields CDR1 MDHEN and CDR2 SYDVKM. V gave up 5 bases and J gave up 6 bases; unmatched junction bases: 4. CDR3 DNA sequence: TGTGCCAGCAGTGATTGGACTAGCGGGAGCAATGAGCAGTTCTTC. It is translated as CASSDWTSGSNEQFF.

This clone appeared a few times. CDR3 nucleotides: TGTGCCAGCAGCTTCCCGGGGAACACAGGAAACACCATATATTTT. Translated, it gives CASSFPGNTGNTIYF. The V gene is TRBV5-5, the J gene TRBJ1-3, with D hard to call. CDR1 and CDR2 from the germline V gene are SGHKS and YYEKEE (reference sequence). V was shortened by 2 bases and J by 4 bases, with 13 bases between the two germline ends. This CDR3 comprises 15 residues.

V gene TRBV5-1 combines with J gene TRBJ2-1; D remains unclear. Germline CDR1 and CDR2: SGHRS and YFSETQ. V gave up 4 bases and J gave up 5 bases, with 7 bases separating them. This CDR3 has 12 residues. Here the CDR3 DNA reads TGCGCCAGCAGCCCGGTGGACAATGAGCAGTTCTTC. Its protein product is CASSPVDNEQFF.

This clone was seen only once. The V call is TRBV19, the J call TRBJ2-7; a possible D gene is TRBD1 (6 bases). This CDR3 region has 17 residues. The germline gives CDR1 LNHDA, CDR2 SQIVND (reference sequence). Trimming removed 3 bases at V and 7 bases at J, with 25 bases between. The CDR3 here is CASSMFSLQGSSGEQYF. The CDR3 DNA sequence: TGTGCCAGTAGTATGTTCTCCCTACAGGGTTCAAGTGGGGAGCAGTACTTC.

About this clone itself: The same CDR3 can be traced to other DNA sequences in this sample. V gene TRBV5-1 combines with J gene TRBJ2-5, with 8 bases lining up with TRBD2. Germline CDR1 is SGHRS and CDR2 is YFSETQ. V shed 2 bases, J shed 2 bases, and the junction held 2 bases outside the gene matches. The CDR3 contains 14 residues. The CDR3 reads CASSFPGGQETQYF. The CDR3 coding sequence is TGCGCCAGCAGCTTTCCGGGGGGGCAAGAGACCCAGTACTTC.

The chain carries TRBV12-3 or TRBV12-4 and TRBJ1-1, with 8 bases that match TRBD1. The CDR3 is made up of 13 amino acids. The V gene end was trimmed by 7 bases and the J gene end by 11 bases; junction bases not matched to a gene: 12. DNA of the CDR3: TGTGCCAGCATTTTTTCCAGGGGGCGGGAGGCTTTCTTT. Protein sequence: CASIFSRGREAFF.

This chain connects TRBV18 to TRBJ2-2, with 8 bases matching TRBD1. This CDR3 region has 16 residues. Looked up from germline, CDR1 is KGHSH and CDR2 is LQKENI. J lost 4 bases, V lost 2 bases, and 6 bases had no gene match. The CDR3 sequence: CASSPEGQAVTGELFF. The CDR3 DNA is TGTGCCAGCTCACCAGAGGGACAGGCGGTCACCGGGGAGCTGTTTTTT. Supplemented by reference TRBV18 and TRBJ2-2, the full variable domain reads NAGVMQNPRHLVRRRGQEARLRCSPMKGHSHVYWYRQLPEEGLKFMVYLQKENIIDESGMPKERFSAEFPKEGPSILRIQQVVRGDSAAYFCASSPEGQAVTGELFFGEGSRLTVL.

The J gene is TRBJ2-3, the V gene TRBV5-1; D might be TRBD2 (5 bases). Looked up from germline, CDR1 is SGHRS and CDR2 is YFSETQ. There are 15 residues in the CDR3. V dropped 0 bases and J dropped 1 base, with 9 bases sitting between them. CDR3 in amino acids: CASSLVGVGTDTQYF. CDR3 DNA sequence: TGCGCCAGCAGCTTGGTGGGAGTAGGCACAGATACGCAGTATTTT.

The chain employs TRBV5-1 and TRBJ2-3; TRBD2 matches 8 bases. The CDR3 covers 16 residues. V lost 0 bases, J lost 6 bases, and 9 bases stayed unmatched. Germline CDR1 SGHRS, CDR2 YFSETQ. The chain's CDR3 is CASSLVTSGSRDTQYF. Here the CDR3 DNA reads TGCGCCAGCAGCTTGGTCACAAGCGGGAGTAGGGATACGCAGTATTTT.

This clone was detected a few times. As DNA, the CDR3 is TGTGCCAGCGGGACAGGCGAAGGAAACACCATATATTTT. It encodes CASGTGEGNTIYF. The rearrangement uses TRBV10-3 and TRBJ1-3; 8 bases are shared with TRBD1. Trimming cost V 10 bases and J 4 bases; bases outside gene matches: 6. Germline-derived CDR1 and CDR2 are ENHRY and SYGVKD. CDR3 length: 13 residues.

Only one count was recorded for this clone. This chain uses TRBV30 with TRBJ1-1; maybe TRBD1 (6 bases). V lost 5 bases to trimming and J lost 3 bases, with 10 bases between them. Germline V CDR1 and CDR2: GTSNPN, SVGIG (reference sequence). The CDR3 sequence is 12 residues long. CDR3 DNA sequence: TGTGCCTGGGCGGACAGTCACACTGAAGCTTTCTTT. Its translation: CAWADSHTEAFF. Using reference TRBV30 and TRBJ1-1 for the parts outside the CDR3, the full variable domain is SQTIHQWPATLVQPVGSPLSLECTVEGTSNPNLYWYRQAAGRGLQLLFYSVGIGQISSEVPQNLSASRPQDRQFILSSKKLLLSDSGFYLCAWADSHTEAFFGQGTRLTVV.